This TCR beta chain was observed in a study of cytomegalovirus exposure and HLA in healthy donors. Study results and limitations: Near-uniform donor sequencing depth was presumed by presence/absence analyses. Cytomegalovirus-associated status was assigned to fewer than 200 TCR beta chains. Available immune exposure information covered CMV serostatus only.

This PCR relied on a set of 60 Vbeta primers and 13 Jbeta primers. Here immunoSEQ multiplex PCR was the method, and the copy in TCRdb shows in-frame clones only, minus some. There are around 95,000 clones in the sample; around four fifths occur only once, and 3.7% lies in the top ten. The CDR3 spans 13 residues. The J segment lost 4 bases and the V segment lost 5 bases, leaving 0 bases of the junction unmatched. Looked up from germline, CDR1 is MNHNS and CDR2 is SASEGT. Note on this clone: What it binds is not known.

The TCR sequence derives from a female donor in good health and CMV-seropositive. Sequencing was performed on PBMCs. The V call is TRBV6-1, the J call TRBJ2-1; 9 positions match TRBD2. The CDR3 is CASSTSGYNEQFF. The CDR3 bases are TGTGCCAGCAGTACTAGCGGGTACAATGAGCAGTTCTTC.